One and the same sample provided the 23 T cell receptor beta chains below, sequenced in a study of T cell responses to AZD1222 COVID-19 vaccine. The assay was immunoSEQ multiplex PCR, and TCRdb's table has in-frame clones only and misses some. The sample lists approximately 44,000 clones, roughly 75% seen once, with 3.5% to 5% in the top ten. The specimen was peripheral blood, collected on day 0 of AZD1222 vaccination. Receptor source: an adult in good health.

This chain connects TRBV25-1 to TRBJ1-1, with a weak D call TRBD1 (5 bases). The V end lost 9 bases, the J end lost 0 bases, and 11 bases lay between the germline ends. Germline V gene sequence: CDR1 MGHDK, CDR2 SYGVNS. This CDR3 has 13 residues. For the CDR3, the DNA is TGTGCCAGTACCGCAGGGATGAACACTGAAGCTTTCTTT. It translates to CASTAGMNTEAFF.

This chain uses TRBV30 with TRBJ2-3; perhaps TRBD2 as D (5 bases). Trimming shortened V by 4 bases and J by 7 bases, and 15 bases separated the two germline ends. CDR1 is GTSNPN and CDR2 is SVGIG in the germline V gene (reference sequence). The CDR3 runs to 13 residues. The CDR3 DNA is TGTGCCTGGAAGCGCGCGTCGGGGAATACGCAGTATTTT. This gives the protein CAWKRASGNTQYF. The full variable domain, in which reference TRBV30 and TRBJ2-3 provide the parts outside the CDR3, is SQTIHQWPATLVQPVGSPLSLECTVEGTSNPNLYWYRQAAGRGLQLLFYSVGIGQISSEVPQNLSASRPQDRQFILSSKKLLLSDSGFYLCAWKRASGNTQYFGPGTRLTVL.

The CDR3 here is CASSPRQDQETQYF. The CDR3 nucleotides read TGTGCCAGCTCACCACGTCAGGACCAAGAGACCCAGTACTTC. This chain links TRBV18 with TRBJ2-5, with D hard to call. Trimming cost V 1 base and J 0 bases, with 6 bases left between them. The germline CDR1 and CDR2 sequences are KGHSH and LQKENI. The CDR3 is 14 amino acids.

This sequence joins TRBV14 and TRBJ1-2, with D unclear. In germline, CDR1 is SGHDN, CDR2 FVKESK. This CDR3 has 14 amino acids. V was shortened by 0 bases and J by 9 bases, with 14 bases between the two germline ends. The CDR3 loop reads CASSQEGGLVRYTF. The CDR3, as DNA: TGTGCCAGCAGCCAAGAAGGAGGTCTGGTTCGCTACACCTTC.

The CDR3 protein is CASSTRGEGARHTDTQYF. The CDR3 bases are TGTGCCAGTAGTACCCGAGGGGAGGGGGCGAGGCACACAGATACGCAGTATTTT. This sequence joins TRBV19 and TRBJ2-3; either TRBD1 or TRBD2 may fit D (7 bases each). This CDR3 region has 18 residues. Germline CDR1 LNHDA, CDR2 SQIVND (reference sequence). The V end was cut by 4 bases, the J end by 2 bases, with 22 bases between.

This clone has more than one count but fewer than ten. The rearrangement joins TRBV7-9 to TRBJ2-3; the D gene is possibly TRBD2 (6 bases). Trimming left V 3 bases short and J 2 bases short, with 9 bases between. Germline CDR1 is SEHNR and CDR2 is FQNEAQ (reference sequence). This CDR3 region has 14 residues. CDR3 amino acids: CASSFEGLTDTQYF. The CDR3 DNA follows: TGTGCCAGCAGCTTCGAGGGACTCACAGATACGCAGTATTTT.

The chain uses TRBV28 and TRBJ1-1; D ambiguous. Germline values: CDR1 MDHEN, CDR2 SYDVKM. This CDR3 region has 12 residues. The V end was cut by 2 bases, the J end by 10 bases, with 11 bases between. The CDR3 here is CASSLNPLVAFF. The DNA of the CDR3 is TGTGCCAGCAGTTTAAATCCCCTGGTAGCTTTCTTT.

This clone was recorded a few times. The chain uses TRBV5-8 and TRBJ1-2; the match to TRBD1 covers 7 bases. V lost 2 bases and J lost 8; bases outside the gene matches: 9. The germline V gene has CDR1 SGHTS and CDR2 YDEGEE. This CDR3 comprises 14 residues. CDR3 DNA: TGTGCCAGCAGCTTCATGGACAGGAAGGGGGGCTACACCTTC. Translating gives CASSFMDRKGGYTF.

The rearrangement joins TRBV19 to TRBJ1-5; D is unclear. V lost 1 base and J 0 bases, leaving 10 bases between the germline ends. Per germline, CDR1 LNHDA and CDR2 SQIVND (reference sequence). The CDR3 totals 16 residues. The CDR3 spells CASSIGGSYSNQPQHF. The DNA of the CDR3 is TGTGCCAGTAGTATAGGGGGATCCTATAGCAATCAGCCCCAGCATTTT. The variable domain in full, with the rest retrieved from reference TRBV19 and TRBJ1-5, is DGGITQSPKYLFRKEGQNVTLSCEQNLNHDAMYWYRQDPGQGLRLIYYSQIVNDFQKGDIAEGYSVSREKKESFPLTVTSAQKNPTAFYLCASSIGGSYSNQPQHFGDGTRLSIL.

This clone has just a few counts. The chain uses TRBV29-1 and TRBJ1-1; D gene unclear. The germline V gene has CDR1 SQVTM and CDR2 ANQGSEA. The CDR3 has 13 residues. V was trimmed by 6 bases and J by 0 bases, leaving 11 bases between them. This chain's CDR3 is CSVHKILNTEAFF. CDR3 sequence (DNA): TGCAGCGTCCACAAGATACTGAACACTGAAGCTTTCTTT.

Only a few counts were recorded for this clone. This chain connects TRBV11-3 to TRBJ2-7, with TRBD1 matching 8 bases. In germline, CDR1 is SGHNT, CDR2 YENEEA. The CDR3 length is 16 residues. Trimming cost V 0 bases and J 0 bases; bases outside gene matches: 4. CDR3 sequence: CASSLDSGQASYEQYF. The CDR3, as DNA: TGTGCCAGCAGCTTAGATTCGGGACAGGCCTCCTACGAGCAGTACTTC.

This clone occurred a few times. The V call is TRBV5-6, the J call TRBJ1-5, with D possibly being TRBD1 (6 bases). CDR1 and CDR2 from the germline V gene are SGHDT and YYEEEE. The CDR3 contains 15 residues. Trimming took 4 bases from V and 0 from J, leaving 11 bases between them. The CDR3 region is CASSEGQYSNQPQHF. Written as DNA, the CDR3 is TGTGCCAGCAGCGAAGGACAGTATAGCAATCAGCCCCAGCATTTT.

V is TRBV21-1 and J is TRBJ1-2; the table names TRBD1, a call not compared with the DNA. TRBV21-1 is a recognized pseudogene. CDR3 size: 15 residues. CDR3: CASSKGDRGRAGYTF. Written as DNA, the CDR3 is TGTGCCAGCAGCAAGGGGGACAGGGGGCGGGCTGGCTACACCTTC.

The chain carries TRBV28 and TRBJ2-7; tentatively, D is TRBD2 (5 bases). The CDR3 is 15 amino acids. V lost 5 bases and J lost 1, with 15 bases in between. CDR1 and CDR2 (germline): MDHEN, SYDVKM. The CDR3 reads CASSLTSGNSYEQYF. The CDR3 DNA sequence: TGTGCCAGCAGTCTAACATCCGGGAATTCCTACGAGCAGTACTTC.

This rearrangement joins TRBV7-8 to TRBJ2-3; no definite D call. The CDR3 consists of 16 residues. V was pared by 2 bases and J by 2 bases, with 14 bases between. Germline values: CDR1 SGHVS, CDR2 FQNEAQ. The CDR3 DNA is TGTGCCAGCAGCTTATCTTTTTCCGCTTACACAGATACGCAGTATTTT. Protein sequence: CASSLSFSAYTDTQYF.

The chain uses TRBV4-1 and TRBJ1-1, with D unclear. The CDR3 loop spans 19 amino acids. V was pared by 4 bases and J by 10 bases, with 34 bases between. Per the germline V gene, CDR1 is MGHRA and CDR2 is YSYEKL. The CDR3 nucleotides read TGCGCCAGCAGCCTTCTCTTTGGGAGGGTGCCCAACAGTCCGGGTGGAGCTTTCTTT. Encoded protein: CASSLLFGRVPNSPGGAFF.

This clone was seen a few times. The chain couples TRBV7-5 to TRBJ2-5; whether TRBD1, the table's D call, matches the DNA was not checked. TRBV7-5 is a pseudogene locus. This CDR3 contains 16 residues. The CDR3 sequence is CARSPKGDRDQETQYF. The CDR3 DNA is TGTGCCAGAAGCCCCAAGGGGGACAGAGACCAAGAGACCCAGTACTTC.

The V and J genes are TRBV5-1 and TRBJ1-4, with unresolved D. Trimming took 0 bases from V and 5 from J, leaving 17 bases between them. Per the germline V gene, CDR1 is SGHRS and CDR2 is YFSETQ. CDR3 length: 17 amino acids. CDR3 sequence: CASSLDHVGTVNEKLFF. The DNA of the CDR3 is TGCGCCAGCAGCTTGGACCACGTAGGCACAGTGAATGAAAAACTGTTTTTT.

The CDR3 sequence is CASSFSPDTEAFF. CDR3 DNA: TGTGCCAGCAGCTTCAGCCCGGACACTGAAGCTTTCTTT. V and J are TRBV7-3 and TRBJ1-1; D is unclear. From germline, CDR1 is SGHTA and CDR2 FQGTGA. The V end was cut by 3 bases, the J end by 3 bases, with 8 bases between. The CDR3 has 13 amino acids.

The rearrangement joins TRBV4-3 to TRBJ1-2; D gene uncertain. Trimming pared 0 bases from V and 1 base from J, leaving 9 bases between. The CDR3 runs to 15 residues. Germline lookup yields CDR1 LGHNA and CDR2 YSLEER. CDR3: CASSQEAGFNYGYTF. CDR3 nucleotides: TGCGCCAGCAGCCAAGAGGCCGGTTTTAACTATGGCTACACCTTC.

The chain joins TRBV11-2 to TRBJ1-4; 7 nucleotides match TRBD1. Germline values: CDR1 SGHAT, CDR2 FQNNGV. The CDR3 spans 17 residues. V trimming: 1 base; J trimming: 3 bases; junction bases outside the gene matches: 8. CDR3 DNA sequence: TGTGCCAGCAGCTTAGCCGTCGGACAGGTGCCTAATGAAAAACTGTTTTTT. It specifies CASSLAVGQVPNEKLFF.

This clone appeared once. V gene TRBV4-3 combines with J gene TRBJ1-4; D is undetermined. The CDR3 runs 15 residues. Trimming removed 1 base at V and 7 bases at J, with 13 bases between. Germline loops: CDR1 LGHNA, CDR2 YSLEER. The CDR3 coding sequence is TGCGCCAGCAGCCAAGCCCACCGGTCTTCTGAAAAACTGTTTTTT. The encoded protein is CASSQAHRSSEKLFF.

The chain couples TRBV15 to TRBJ2-5; the D is unclear. With 7 bases removed from V and 10 bases from J, the gap between germline ends came to 19 bases. Germline CDR1 reads LNHNV; CDR2 reads YYDKDF (reference sequence). The CDR3 loop spans 13 amino acids. CDR3 sequence reads: CATTEPRTPRQYF. In DNA form, the CDR3 reads TGTGCCACCACCGAGCCCAGGACCCCGCGCCAGTACTTC.